This T cell receptor (beta chain) was recovered during a study of T cell repertoires in ileal Crohn's disease. Study overall: Thiopurines (around 11) or anti-TNF agents (roughly 17) were given postoperatively to about half. Biopsies of the neoterminal ileum at postoperative colonoscopy form M6 samples. Study-wide results and limits: Postoperative endoscopy occurred within one year, median around 7.5 months.

This clone was observed a single time. Its antigen is as yet unknown. Described time point: neoterminal ileum biopsy at postoperative endoscopy, about 6 months after surgery. TCRB immunosequencing input was roughly 500 nanograms of biopsy DNA per sample. The repertoire was sequenced with immunoSEQ multiplex PCR; TCRdb's copy has only in-frame clones and lacks some. The data hold about 11,000 clones, with roughly two thirds observed a single time. The source is an adult with Crohn's disease. The sample was ileal tissue.

The CDR3 DNA is TGTGCCAGCAGTGCCGGGACTAGCGGGGCCCGCTCCTACGAGCAGTACTTC. Encoded protein: CASSAGTSGARSYEQYF. The chain has TRBV6-1 and TRBJ2-7; 13 bases agree with TRBD2. V trimming: 4 bases; J trimming: 0 bases; junction bases outside the gene matches: 6. CDR1 MNHNS and CDR2 SASEGT come from the germline V gene. The CDR3 contains 17 residues.